This T cell receptor beta chain was captured in a study of T cell responses to AZD1222 COVID-19 vaccine. Notes on this clone: The antigen is unknown.

Sequencing used immunoSEQ multiplex PCR; TCRdb keeps in-frame clones, though not all of them. The data show some 250,000 clones, 85% to 95% seen once. Study-wide points: White British donors predominated, females outnumbered males, and clonal diversity was possibly underestimated. Following two doses of AZD1222, Spike-specific TCR breadth and depth rose.

This CDR3 contains 11 residues. The V end lost 7 bases, the J end lost 2 bases, and 8 bases lay between the germline ends. Germline CDR1 and CDR2: DFQATT and SNEGSKA (reference sequence). The sample in question was peripheral blood, obtained 28 days after the second AZD1222 dose. The receptor was isolated from an adult who received the AZD1222 COVID-19 vaccine. V usage is TRBV20-1 and J usage is TRBJ2-5; a possible D gene is TRBD2 (5 bases). CDR3 sequence reads: CSERIQETQYF. CDR3 bases: TGCAGTGAGCGGATACAAGAGACCCAGTACTTC.